This section outlines one TCR beta chain sequence together with its context. This CDR3 region has 15 residues. V gave up 4 bases and J gave up 5 bases; unmatched junction bases: 10. Germline CDR1 and CDR2: SGHVS and FQNEAQ. This sample was taken from a study of CD8 T cells in Susac syndrome. Roughly 0.45 to 1 ug RNA was reverse transcribed with random hexamers. TCRdb reanalysed the immunoSEQ multiplex PCR reads using MiXCR and keeps one entry per CDR3 protein. The table lists 65,000 to 75,000 distinct CDR3 sequences, approximately 95% of them singletons, with about 0.25% in the top ten. Sample: CD8+ T cells from PBMCs. This TCR came from a human donor in good health. This chain joins TRBV7-8 and TRBJ2-5; TRBD1 matches at 7 bases. In nucleotides, the CDR3 is TGTGCCAGCAGCTCAGCTTTAGGGGGCCTTGAGACCCAGTACTTC. Its translation is CASSSALGGLETQYF.